A selection of T cell receptor beta chains follows, all from one sample in a study of blood T cells in healthy people across ages. Each CDR3 protein gets one entry after TCRdb re-called the 5' RACE reads with MiXCR. The sample holds 850,000 to 1,100,000 distinct CDR3 sequences, around two fifths seen once. The sequencing sample was made of blood. These receptors all come from a man between 18 and 35 years old in good health. Each CDR3 is given with its conserved first and last residue. Each record gives: J gene, D gene, V gene, CDR3 protein. The D gene is left open where the match is weak.

TRBJ1-4 | . | TRBV7-9 | CASSAPPNEKLFF
TRBJ1-2 | . | TRBV6-1 | CASKGNAGSLYGYTF
TRBJ2-1 | . | TRBV20-1 | CSARRVNEQFF
TRBJ1-2 | . | TRBV10-3 | CASSDEGSNYGYTF
TRBJ2-1 | TRBD1 | TRBV9 | CASSASGQTESSYNEQFF
TRBJ1-2 | TRBD1 | TRBV20-1 | CSAQYYLFGQGSNYGYTF
TRBJ1-4 | . | TRBV20-1 | CSARVYEKLFF
TRBJ2-3 | . | TRBV20-1 | CSAREARVTDTQYF
TRBJ2-2 | . | TRBV3-1 | CASSQEPGTYTGELFF
TRBJ2-1 | . | TRBV6-5 | CASSYSSLEFYNEQFF
TRBJ1-2 | . | TRBV13 | CASSSQGTGLLGGYTF
TRBJ2-5 | . | TRBV24-1 | CATSEAGQYQETQYF
TRBJ1-2 | . | TRBV30 | CSTKPWTAYGYTF
TRBJ2-1 | . | TRBV12-3/TRBV12-4 | CASSLARRSEQFF
TRBJ1-4 | . | TRBV20-1 | CSAGDPNGGGTNEKLFF
TRBJ1-5 | . | TRBV29-1 | CSVGLGDSNQPQHF
TRBJ2-1 | TRBD2 | TRBV12-3/TRBV12-4 | CASISGLAGPYNEQFF
TRBJ2-7 | . | TRBV20-1 | CSARDVFGQQQASYEQYF
TRBJ2-1 | . | TRBV20-1 | CSASRSPYNEQFF
TRBJ2-5 | . | TRBV6-6 | CASKEAEETQYF
TRBJ2-1 | . | TRBV9 | CASSRSGGNEQFF
TRBJ2-3 | . | TRBV20-1 | CSAIGHTNTDTQYF
TRBJ1-2 | . | TRBV6-6 | CVSSYFPQSHTF
TRBJ2-3 | . | TRBV29-1 | CSVVVGGGDTQYF
TRBJ2-1 | TRBD1 | TRBV15 | CATSRDLGGAQNEQFF
TRBJ1-2 | TRBD1 | TRBV28 | CASTTGQDTYGYTF
TRBJ1-2 | . | TRBV25-1 | CASSLTIPGGYTF
TRBJ2-1 | . | TRBV6-6 | CASSNRYNEQFF
TRBJ2-3 | . | TRBV7-8 | CASSSRTTVPDTQYF
TRBJ2-1 | TRBD2 | TRBV5-1 | CASSSIRSGGNNEQFF
TRBJ2-1 | TRBD2 | TRBV5-4 | CASSSNTGTSGGAWKSNEQFF
TRBJ2-5 | TRBD1 | TRBV27 | CASRTGGLETQYF
TRBJ1-2 | . | TRBV20-1 | CSARQGTLNYGYTF
TRBJ2-5 | . | TRBV7-2 | CASSLGSGVQETQYF
TRBJ2-1 | . | TRBV28 | CASTPTGDYNEQFF